This T cell receptor beta chain was obtained from a study of shared clonotypes between healthy human individuals (dated by TCRdb to the early 2020s). Turning to the overall study: Two women and three men aged 18 to 49 years were included in the cohort. For each donor, CD4 naive and CD4 memory were each given three plates, CD8 naive was given two plates, and CD8 memory was given one plate. To estimate repertoire size and how much clonotype sharing occurs between individuals, the study deeply sequenced the blood TCR repertoires of several healthy adults. To increase sequencing depth and limit assay-specific biases, different laboratories used diverse techniques to prepare libraries and sequence TCR repertoires. Per donor, leukapheresis produced somewhere between about 0.8 and 9 billion PBMCs. General findings and caveats noted by the study authors: Only blood was sampled, and tissue TCR repertoires likely differ from those in blood. Pairwise subsampling indicated that sequencing depth was expected to affect the degree of clonotype sharing among donors. Because the study included only a small number of donors, the genetic and exposure-history diversity represented was limited. Even with the large sequencing depth, rarefaction of the sorted-subset datasets indicated that sequencing was incomplete. Compared with non-shared clonotypes, the clonotypes found in all four sorted-subset donors had higher generation probabilities. Estimated clonotype richness was generally larger for naive than for memory subsets. About 5% of naive CD4, 3% to 4% of naive CD8, roughly 2.4% of memory CD4, and 0.35% to 0.4% of memory CD8 clonotypes were shared across several donors.

TCR CDR3 regions were amplified from genomic DNA by multiplex PCR using the deep immunoSEQ assay. Genomic DNA extracted from each cell subset was distributed evenly over all wells of several immunoSEQ 96-well plates, and each plate served as one replicate. Each replicate PCR for sorted subsets received about 180 ng genomic DNA, equal to tens of thousands of T cell genomes. Purified libraries were quantified with a Qubit 3.0 fluorometer, sized on a Bioanalyzer 2100, and re-quantified with the KAPA Library Quantification kit. A separate single-read 150-cycle Illumina NextSeq 550 flow cell was used to sequence each immunoSEQ 96-well plate. Per the original workflow: Because the immunoSEQ output held only junctional sequences and lacked quality scores, the filtering could not match the filtering applied to full-length reads. Sequences were annotated with PyIR, a Python wrapper for IgBLAST v1.9, and V/J genes and CDR3 were assigned using IMGT germline references. Reads with weak V/J assignments (E-value above 1e-6), missing CDR3, stop codons, out-of-frame junctions, or ambiguous translated residues were removed. V3J clonotypes were defined by identical inferred V gene, J gene, and CDR3 amino acid sequence. The percentage overlap between two repertoires was calculated by dividing the number of shared unique clonotypes by the size of the smaller repertoire. RTK rarefaction, the Chao1 estimator, and Recon v2.1 estimates of unobserved clonotypes were used to assess repertoire richness. For all TCRbeta clonotypes obtained by the gDNA method from several donors, generation probabilities were computed with OLGA. In TCRdb, the immuneACCESS table is reduced to in-frame sequences with V and J assigned. These tables do not hold every clone; where another copy was compared, an unresolved V gene accounts for under half, and the others remain unexplained. The V and J calls and clone size were taken over from that table, and D and trimming were inferred from the DNA. For this sample the table gives around 1.1 million clones, of which about 80% were detected only once. About 0.89% of the sample belongs to the ten largest clones.

The donors were healthy, HIV-negative adults with no recently reported acute infections or vaccinations. Every donor was a Caucasian adult residing in Nashville, Tennessee, USA. CD4+ T cells were enriched by magnetic negative selection; naive cells were then positively selected on CD45RA, and the negative fraction formed the memory subset. Blood was collected by leukapheresis, and PBMCs were isolated by Ficoll-Histopaque density gradient centrifugation and then cryopreserved in liquid nitrogen vapor phase. Analytical flow cytometry was used to check the purity and quantity of each magnetically sorted T cell population. Each sorted fraction had its genomic DNA isolated and then quantified by UV absorbance on a Nanodrop 2000c. This clone was counted only a few times. What antigen it recognizes has not been identified. Base qualities are not recorded, but no much larger clone differs from it by a single base.

V and J are truncated by 5 bases and 6 bases respectively, leaving an intervening sequence of 5 bases. Including the terminal cysteine and phenylalanine, the CDR3 comprises 11 residues. Only the CDR3 region is kept as DNA, spanning 33 bases read in frame from base 1. CDR1 and CDR2 were assigned from the germline V gene as SNHLY and FYNNEI. The chain is encoded by TRBV2 joined to TRBJ2-1, with an unclear D gene assignment. This sequence was found in a man younger than 35 in good health. Some clones in this sample may be carry-over from other donors' samples. Sample: memory CD4+ T cells from PBMCs. In light of the paper, this sample's cell subset or site label describes: CD45RA-negative fraction. The DNA is as follows: TGTGCCAGCAGTTTCGGCAATGAGCAGTTCTTC. Its protein reads: CASSFGNEQFF.